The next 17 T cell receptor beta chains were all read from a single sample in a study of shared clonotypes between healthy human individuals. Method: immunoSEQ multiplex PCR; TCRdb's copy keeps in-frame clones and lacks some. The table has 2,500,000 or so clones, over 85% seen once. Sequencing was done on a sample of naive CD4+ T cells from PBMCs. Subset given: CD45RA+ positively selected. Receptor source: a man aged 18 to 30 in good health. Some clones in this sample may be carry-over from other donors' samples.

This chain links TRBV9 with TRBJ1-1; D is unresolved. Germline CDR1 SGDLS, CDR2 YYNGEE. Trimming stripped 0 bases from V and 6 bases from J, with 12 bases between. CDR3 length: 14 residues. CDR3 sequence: CASSVGAHAAEAFF. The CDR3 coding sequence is TGTGCCAGCAGCGTAGGGGCCCATGCCGCTGAAGCTTTCTTT.

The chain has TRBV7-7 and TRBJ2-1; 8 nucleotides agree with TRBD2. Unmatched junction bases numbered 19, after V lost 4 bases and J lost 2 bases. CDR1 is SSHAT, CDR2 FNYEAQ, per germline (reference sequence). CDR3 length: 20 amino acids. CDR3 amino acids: CASSSYPHGRADITYNEQFF. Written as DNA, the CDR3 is TGTGCCAGCAGCTCCTACCCCCACGGGAGGGCGGACATTACCTACAATGAGCAGTTCTTC.

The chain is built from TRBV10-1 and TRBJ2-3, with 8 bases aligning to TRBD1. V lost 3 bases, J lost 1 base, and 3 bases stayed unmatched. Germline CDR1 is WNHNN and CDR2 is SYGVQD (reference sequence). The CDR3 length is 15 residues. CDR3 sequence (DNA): TGCGCCAGCAGTGATCCGGGACAGGGCACAGATACGCAGTATTTT. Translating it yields CASSDPGQGTDTQYF.

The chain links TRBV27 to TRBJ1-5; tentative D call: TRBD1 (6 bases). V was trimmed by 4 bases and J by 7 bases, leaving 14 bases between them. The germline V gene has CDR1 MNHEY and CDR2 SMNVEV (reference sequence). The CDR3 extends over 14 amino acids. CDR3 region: CASSSHRVGQPQHF. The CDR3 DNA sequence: TGTGCCAGCAGTTCACACAGGGTGGGGCAGCCCCAGCATTTT.

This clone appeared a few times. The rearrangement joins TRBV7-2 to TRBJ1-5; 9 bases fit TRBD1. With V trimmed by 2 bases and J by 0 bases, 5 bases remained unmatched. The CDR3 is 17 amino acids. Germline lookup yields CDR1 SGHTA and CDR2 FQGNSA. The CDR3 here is CASSLSGTGNSNQPQHF. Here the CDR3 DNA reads TGTGCCAGCAGCTTATCCGGGACAGGGAATAGCAATCAGCCCCAGCATTTT. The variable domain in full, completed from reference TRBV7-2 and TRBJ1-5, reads GAGVSQSPSNKVTEKGKDVELRCDPISGHTALYWYRQSLGQGLEFLIYFQGNSAPDKSGLPSDRFSAERTGGSVSTLTIQRTQQEDSAVYLCASSLSGTGNSNQPQHFGDGTRLSIL.

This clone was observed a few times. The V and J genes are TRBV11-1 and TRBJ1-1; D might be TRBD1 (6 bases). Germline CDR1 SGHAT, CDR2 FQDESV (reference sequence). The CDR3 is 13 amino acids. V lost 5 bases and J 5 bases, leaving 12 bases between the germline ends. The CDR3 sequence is CASSRQGRTEAFF. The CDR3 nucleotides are TGTGCCAGCAGCCGCCAGGGGAGGACTGAAGCTTTCTTT.

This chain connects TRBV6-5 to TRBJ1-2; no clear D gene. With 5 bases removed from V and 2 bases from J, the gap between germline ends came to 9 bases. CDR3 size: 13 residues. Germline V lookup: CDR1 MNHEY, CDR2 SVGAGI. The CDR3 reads CASSVEGNYGYTF. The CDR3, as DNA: TGTGCCAGCAGTGTTGAGGGAAACTATGGCTACACCTTC.

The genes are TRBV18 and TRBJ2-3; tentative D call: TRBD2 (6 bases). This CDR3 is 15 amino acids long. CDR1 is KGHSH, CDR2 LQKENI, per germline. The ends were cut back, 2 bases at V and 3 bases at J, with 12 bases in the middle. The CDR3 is CASSPSGGETDTQYF. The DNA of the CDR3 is TGTGCCAGCTCACCATCTGGAGGGGAGACAGATACGCAGTATTTT. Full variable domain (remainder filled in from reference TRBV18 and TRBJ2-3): NAGVMQNPRHLVRRRGQEARLRCSPMKGHSHVYWYRQLPEEGLKFMVYLQKENIIDESGMPKERFSAEFPKEGPSILRIQQVVRGDSAAYFCASSPSGGETDTQYFGPGTRLTVL.

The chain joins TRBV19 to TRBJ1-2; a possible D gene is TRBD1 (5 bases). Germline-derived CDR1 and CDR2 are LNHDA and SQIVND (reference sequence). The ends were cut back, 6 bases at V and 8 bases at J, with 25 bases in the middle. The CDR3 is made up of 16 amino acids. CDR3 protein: CASRKTAGLPLEGYTF. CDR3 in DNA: TGTGCCAGTAGGAAGACAGCGGGCCTTCCCCTGGAAGGCTACACCTTC.

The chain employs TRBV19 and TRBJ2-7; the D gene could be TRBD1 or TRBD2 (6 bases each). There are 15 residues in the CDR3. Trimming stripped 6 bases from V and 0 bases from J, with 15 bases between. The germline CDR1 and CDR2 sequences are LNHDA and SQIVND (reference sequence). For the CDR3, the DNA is TGTGCCAGTAGACAAGGGGCGGGACACTCCTACGAGCAGTACTTC. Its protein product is CASRQGAGHSYEQYF. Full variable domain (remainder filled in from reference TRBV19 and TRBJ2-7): DGGITQSPKYLFRKEGQNVTLSCEQNLNHDAMYWYRQDPGQGLRLIYYSQIVNDFQKGDIAEGYSVSREKKESFPLTVTSAQKNPTAFYLCASRQGAGHSYEQYFGPGTRLTVT.

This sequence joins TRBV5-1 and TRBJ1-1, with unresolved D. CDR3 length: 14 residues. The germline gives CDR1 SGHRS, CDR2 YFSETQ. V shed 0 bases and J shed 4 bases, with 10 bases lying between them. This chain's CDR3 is CASSLAQRGTEAFF. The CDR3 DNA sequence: TGCGCCAGCAGCTTGGCCCAAAGAGGCACTGAAGCTTTCTTT.

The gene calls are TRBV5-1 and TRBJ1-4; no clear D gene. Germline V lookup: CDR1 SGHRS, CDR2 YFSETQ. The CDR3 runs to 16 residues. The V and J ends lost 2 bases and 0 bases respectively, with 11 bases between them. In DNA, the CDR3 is TGCGCCAGCAGCTTTCTGTTGGATTCAACTAATGAAAAACTGTTTTTT. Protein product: CASSFLLDSTNEKLFF. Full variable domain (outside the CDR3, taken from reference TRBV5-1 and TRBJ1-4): KAGVTQTPRYLIKTRGQQVTLSCSPISGHRSVSWYQQTPGQGLQFLFEYFSETQRNKGNFPGRFSGRQFSNSRSEMNVSTLELGDSALYLCASSFLLDSTNEKLFFGSGTQLSVL.

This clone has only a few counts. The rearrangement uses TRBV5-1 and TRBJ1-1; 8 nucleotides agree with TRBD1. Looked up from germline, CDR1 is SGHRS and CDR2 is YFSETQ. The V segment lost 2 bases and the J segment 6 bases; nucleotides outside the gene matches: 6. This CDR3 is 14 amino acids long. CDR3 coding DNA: TGCGCCAGCAGCTTTAATCCGGACAGGGCTGAAGCTTTCTTT. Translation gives CASSFNPDRAEAFF.

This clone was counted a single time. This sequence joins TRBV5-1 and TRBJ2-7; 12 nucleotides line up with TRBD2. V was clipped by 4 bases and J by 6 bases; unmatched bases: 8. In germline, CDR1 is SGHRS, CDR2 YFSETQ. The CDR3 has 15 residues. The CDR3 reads CASSPRTSGDPEQYF. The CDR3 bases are TGCGCCAGCAGCCCCAGGACTAGCGGGGACCCCGAGCAGTACTTC.

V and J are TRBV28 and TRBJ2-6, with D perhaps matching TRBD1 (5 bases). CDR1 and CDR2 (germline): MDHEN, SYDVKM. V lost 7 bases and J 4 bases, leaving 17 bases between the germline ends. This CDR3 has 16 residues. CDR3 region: CASKDMGPSGANVLTF. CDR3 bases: TGTGCCAGCAAAGATATGGGGCCATCCGGGGCCAACGTCCTGACTTTC.

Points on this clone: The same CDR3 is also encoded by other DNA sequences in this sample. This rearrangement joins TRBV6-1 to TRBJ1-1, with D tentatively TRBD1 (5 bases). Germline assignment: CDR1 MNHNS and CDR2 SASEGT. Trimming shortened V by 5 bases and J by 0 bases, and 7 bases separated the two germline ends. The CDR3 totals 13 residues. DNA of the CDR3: TGTGCCAGCAGTCGGGGCCTGAACACTGAAGCTTTCTTT. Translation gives CASSRGLNTEAFF.

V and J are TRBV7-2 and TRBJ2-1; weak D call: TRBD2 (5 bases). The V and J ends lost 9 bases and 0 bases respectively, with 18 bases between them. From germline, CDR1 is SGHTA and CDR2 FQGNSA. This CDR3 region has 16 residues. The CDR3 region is CASSLRGLGSYNEQFF. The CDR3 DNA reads TGTGCCAGTTCCCTCCGGGGTCTAGGCTCCTACAATGAGCAGTTCTTC.